These 30 T cell receptor beta chains were all obtained from the same sample, sequenced in a study of CD8 T cells in Susac syndrome. Random hexamers primed reverse transcription of about 0.5 to 1 ug RNA. MiXCR, run by TCRdb on the immunoSEQ multiplex PCR reads, gives a single entry per CDR3 protein. The repertoire holds roughly 150,000 distinct CDR3 sequences, with roughly 95% as singletons. Sequenced sample: CD8+ T cells from PBMCs. The receptors originated from a human donor with multiple sclerosis.

This chain connects TRBV5-1 to TRBJ2-7; 8 positions match TRBD2. Per the germline V gene, CDR1 is SGHRS and CDR2 is YFSETQ. The CDR3 length is 16 residues. V was clipped by 3 bases and J by 2 bases; unmatched bases: 10. The CDR3: CASSWGPGLGTYEQYV. The CDR3 nucleotides read TGCGCCAGCAGCTGGGGACCGGGACTAGGGACCTACGAGCAGTACGTC.

The chain joins TRBV27 to TRBJ1-5; D is uncertain. V lost 8 bases to trimming and J lost 1 base, with 12 bases between them. The CDR3 covers 14 residues. CDR1 is MNHEY, CDR2 SMNVEV, per germline (reference sequence). The CDR3 is CASRSGPSNQPQHF. The CDR3 DNA is TGTGCCAGCCGCTCCGGGCCGAGCAATCAGCCCCAGCATTTT.

The rearrangement links TRBV12-3 or TRBV12-4 to TRBJ2-3; D ambiguous. Trimming took 2 bases from V and 2 from J, leaving 14 bases between them. CDR3 size: 16 residues. The CDR3 DNA reads as TGTGCCAGCAGTTTACTGGGTATCGATAACACAGATACGCAGTATTTT. Translating gives CASSLLGIDNTDTQYF.

The V and J genes are TRBV2 and TRBJ2-7; D uncertain. Deletions cut 2 bases from V and 4 bases from J, with 9 bases between. The CDR3 is 13 residues long. Germline lookup yields CDR1 SNHLY and CDR2 FYNNEI. The CDR3 sequence: CASSESGFYEQYF. Written as DNA, the CDR3 is TGTGCCAGCAGTGAATCAGGATTTTACGAGCAGTACTTC.

J is TRBJ2-7 and V is TRBV14; TRBD2 aligns across 9 bases. Trimming removed 2 bases from V and 5 bases from J; junction bases left unmatched: 7. Germline lookup yields CDR1 SGHDN and CDR2 FVKESK. This CDR3 spans 15 amino acids. CDR3: CASSQYGGGADEQYV. The CDR3, as DNA: TGTGCCAGCAGCCAATATGGCGGGGGGGCCGACGAGCAGTACGTC.

The chain has TRBV13 and TRBJ2-5; no reliable D call. Trimming took 6 bases from V and 5 from J, leaving 7 bases between them. The length of the CDR3 is 11 residues. Germline CDR1 and CDR2: PRHDT and FYEKMQ (reference sequence). In DNA form, the CDR3 reads TGTGCCAGCAGATCGCGGGAGACCCAGTACTTC. It encodes CASRSRETQYF.

Only one count was recorded for this clonotype. The chain couples TRBV30 to TRBJ2-7; 8 bases map to TRBD2. The CDR3 is 13 amino acids. Looked up from germline, CDR1 is GTSNPN and CDR2 is SVGIG (reference sequence). The V gene end was trimmed by 0 bases and the J gene end by 6 bases; junction bases not matched to a gene: 4. The CDR3 coding sequence is TGTGCCTGGAGTGTACGGGGGGGCTCCGAGCAGTACTTC. Encoded protein: CAWSVRGGSEQYF.

The chain carries TRBV30 and TRBJ1-2, with unresolved D. V was pared by 0 bases and J by 0 bases, with 2 bases between. Germline V gives CDR1 GTSNPN, CDR2 SVGIG (reference sequence). The CDR3 has 12 amino acids. In nucleotides, the CDR3 is TGTGCCTGGAGTGTAGCTAACTATGGCTACACCTTC. This translates into CAWSVANYGYTF.

The rearrangement uses TRBV27 and TRBJ2-3, with a tentative D call TRBD2 (6 bases). The CDR3 runs to 15 residues. The germline V and J ends were trimmed by 1 base and 1 base, with 9 bases remaining between them. CDR1 MNHEY and CDR2 SMNVEV come from the germline V gene (reference sequence). The CDR3 DNA reads as TGTGCCAGCAGTTTATGGGGAGGCGGCACAGATACGCAGTATTTT. This encodes CASSLWGGGTDTQYF.

The rearrangement joins TRBV19 to TRBJ1-1; D is uncertain. Per germline, CDR1 LNHDA and CDR2 SQIVND (reference sequence). The CDR3 loop spans 13 amino acids. V was pared by 3 bases and J by 1 base, with 6 bases between. The CDR3: CASSIWANTEAFF. CDR3 nucleotide sequence: TGTGCCAGTAGTATTTGGGCGAACACTGAAGCTTTCTTT.

The J gene is TRBJ2-5, the V gene TRBV7-9; possible D gene TRBD1, 5 bases. The CDR3 has 14 amino acids. The V gene's germline CDR1 is SEHNR and CDR2 FQNEAQ (reference sequence). Trimming pared 6 bases from V and 2 bases from J, leaving 13 bases between. CDR3 sequence (DNA): TGTGCCAGCAGGCCCCCGACAGCTCAAGAGACCCAGTACTTC. Translated, it gives CASRPPTAQETQYF. Drawing the rest from reference TRBV7-9 and TRBJ2-5, the complete variable domain is DTGVSQNPRHKITKRGQNVTFRCDPISEHNRLYWYRQTLGQGPEFLTYFQNEAQLEKSRLLSDRFSAERPKGSFSTLEIQRTEQGDSAMYLCASRPPTAQETQYFGPGTRLLVL.

J is TRBJ2-7 and V is TRBV30, with D perhaps TRBD1 (5 bases). The CDR3 has 15 residues. Germline V lookup: CDR1 GTSNPN, CDR2 SVGIG (reference sequence). V lost 0 bases and J 5 bases, leaving 17 bases between the germline ends. CDR3 nucleotides: TGTGCCTGGAGTGTACGGGCAGGGAAGGGCAACGAGCAGTACTTC. Translation gives CAWSVRAGKGNEQYF.

The genes are TRBV6-5 and TRBJ2-3; tentatively, D is TRBD1 or TRBD2 (5 bases each). The CDR3 consists of 13 residues. V lost 10 bases and J lost 1, with 12 bases in between. The germline V gene has CDR1 MNHEY and CDR2 SVGAGI. In DNA form, the CDR3 reads TGTGCCAAGGCGAGGGGCTGCACAGATACGCAGTATTTT. It encodes CAKARGCTDTQYF.

In its sample, this clonotype was seen once. This chain uses TRBV12-3 or TRBV12-4 with TRBJ1-5; 7 bases are shared with TRBD1. The CDR3 totals 13 residues. V lost 6 bases, J lost 11 bases, and 10 bases stayed unmatched. In nucleotides, the CDR3 is TGTGCCAGCAGAGAGGGACAGACGCTGGCCCAGCATTTT. Amino acids: CASREGQTLAQHF.

The chain has TRBV6-1 and TRBJ2-3, with D perhaps matching TRBD1 or TRBD2 (5 bases each). CDR3 length: 18 amino acids. Germline CDR1 is MNHNS and CDR2 is SASEGT. Trimming took 6 bases from V and 4 from J, leaving 26 bases between them. The CDR3 spells CASSDTPTGPYPPDTQYF. CDR3 nucleotide sequence: TGTGCCAGCAGCGATACCCCAACGGGACCTTATCCCCCAGATACGCAGTATTTT.

J is TRBJ1-2 and V is TRBV2; tentative D call: TRBD1 (5 bases). The CDR3 has 13 residues. Germline V CDR1 and CDR2: SNHLY, FYNNEI. V gave up 1 base and J gave up 5 bases, with 8 bases separating them. The CDR3 DNA follows: TGTGCCAGCAGTGAAGTACAGGTTTATGGCTACACCTTC. Residues: CASSEVQVYGYTF.

V gene TRBV7-9 combines with J gene TRBJ2-2, with D unclear. CDR3 length equals 16 residues. V shed 0 bases and J shed 7 bases, with 15 bases lying between them. CDR1 and CDR2 (germline): SEHNR, FQNEAQ (reference sequence). The CDR3 spells CASSLASSGPGGELFF. CDR3 nucleotide sequence: TGTGCCAGCAGCTTAGCGTCTTCGGGTCCTGGCGGGGAGCTGTTTTTT.

The genes are TRBV27 and TRBJ2-5, with a weak D call TRBD2 (6 bases). V lost 4 bases, J lost 3 bases, and 9 bases lay in between. The CDR3 sequence is 13 residues long. Germline V gives CDR1 MNHEY, CDR2 SMNVEV (reference sequence). Written as DNA, the CDR3 is TGTGCCAGCAGTTATGGCGGGGAAGAGACCCAGTACTTC. It is translated as CASSYGGEETQYF.

This sequence joins TRBV20-1 and TRBJ2-3; D gene uncertain. Germline CDR1 DFQATT, CDR2 SNEGSKA (reference sequence). The CDR3 consists of 13 residues. Between the trimmed V and J ends, which lost 5 bases and 2 bases, there was a span of 11 bases. The CDR3 DNA sequence: TGCAGTGCTCCCGGATGGGCCACAGATACGCAGTATTTT. This translates into CSAPGWATDTQYF.

This clonotype was counted a single time. CDR3 nucleotides: TGTGCCAGCAGCCCGACCTTACAGGGAGACGAGCAGTACTTC. It is translated as CASSPTLQGDEQYF. The genes are TRBV7-9 and TRBJ2-7; D might be TRBD1 (6 bases). CDR1 and CDR2 from the germline V gene are SEHNR and FQNEAQ (reference sequence). V was trimmed by 5 bases and J by 5 bases, leaving 16 bases between them. The CDR3 contains 14 residues.

The chain recombines TRBV29-1 with TRBJ2-2; D gene ambiguous. The V gene lost 6 bases and the J gene lost 5 bases, with 13 bases spanning the gap. The CDR3 runs to 13 residues. Germline loops: CDR1 SQVTM, CDR2 ANQGSEA. CDR3 region: CSVPGLRTGELFF. In nucleotides, the CDR3 is TGCAGCGTCCCCGGTTTGAGGACCGGGGAGCTGTTTTTT.

This chain connects TRBV20-1 to TRBJ1-2; D is ambiguous. The ends were cut back, 1 base at V and 12 bases at J, with 24 bases in the middle. The CDR3 extends over 15 amino acids. CDR1 and CDR2 (germline): DFQATT, SNEGSKA (reference sequence). This CDR3 is CSARGGATSPLVDTF. The CDR3 region has the DNA TGCAGTGCTAGAGGCGGCGCGACCTCCCCGCTGGTGGACACCTTC.

The V gene is TRBV29-1, the J gene TRBJ2-1; 9 bases fit TRBD2. Trimming removed 6 bases from V and 6 bases from J; junction bases left unmatched: 6. This CDR3 spans 13 amino acids. Germline CDR1 reads SQVTM; CDR2 reads ANQGSEA. In DNA, the CDR3 is TGCAGCGTAGCGGGACTAGCCCCCAATGAGCAGTTCTTC. Its protein product is CSVAGLAPNEQFF.

This clonotype was seen a single time. The rearrangement links TRBV5-6 to TRBJ2-1; D is unresolved. The CDR3 runs to 14 residues. Per germline, CDR1 SGHDT and CDR2 YYEEEE. V dropped 0 bases and J dropped 5 bases, with 9 bases sitting between them. The CDR3 sequence: CASSLGSTDNEQFF. CDR3 coding DNA: TGTGCCAGCAGCTTGGGTAGCACCGACAATGAGCAGTTCTTC. The full variable domain, in which reference TRBV5-6 and TRBJ2-1 provide the parts outside the CDR3, is DAGVTQSPTHLIKTRGQQVTLRCSPKSGHDTVSWYQQALGQGPQFIFQYYEEEERQRGNFPDRFSGHQFPNYSSELNVNALLLGDSALYLCASSLGSTDNEQFFGPGTRLTVL.

V gene TRBV7-3 combines with J gene TRBJ2-3; TRBD2 matches 7 bases. The CDR3 is 15 residues long. The J segment lost 8 bases and the V segment lost 2 bases, leaving 10 bases of the junction unmatched. Germline V gene lookup returns CDR1 SGHTA and CDR2 FQGTGA. CDR3 protein: CASSLDAWGGGTQYF. The CDR3 region has the DNA TGTGCCAGCAGCTTAGACGCTTGGGGCGGGGGTACGCAGTATTTT.

The CDR3 loop reads CASSSGSGDVPNTEAFF. CDR3 sequence (DNA): TGCGCCAGCAGCTCGGGATCAGGCGATGTCCCTAACACTGAAGCTTTCTTT. The chain has TRBV4-1 and TRBJ1-1; no reliable D call. V lost 5 bases and J 2 bases, leaving 21 bases between the germline ends. The CDR3 length is 17 residues. From germline, CDR1 is MGHRA and CDR2 YSYEKL.

Here the CDR3 DNA reads TGTGCCAGCAGGCGACAGGGGAACGATACGCAGTATTTT. Its translation is CASRRQGNDTQYF. J is TRBJ2-3 and V is TRBV13, with 8 bases lining up with TRBD1. This CDR3 has 13 residues. Germline assignment: CDR1 PRHDT and CDR2 FYEKMQ (reference sequence). With 6 bases clipped from V and 6 bases from J, the junction kept 5 bases outside the gene matches.

The chain uses TRBV12-3 or TRBV12-4 and TRBJ2-5, with D perhaps TRBD2 (6 bases). The CDR3 is 12 residues long. Trimming left V 5 bases short and J 10 bases short, with 14 bases between. CDR3 amino acids: CASSPDYLDQYF. The CDR3 nucleotides are TGTGCCAGCAGTCCGGACTACTTGGACCAGTACTTC.

The J gene is TRBJ1-6, the V gene TRBV20-1; 8 bases match TRBD1. CDR1 is DFQATT, CDR2 SNEGSKA, per germline (reference sequence). Trimming cost V 5 bases and J 2 bases; bases outside gene matches: 8. This CDR3 has 16 amino acids. CDR3 sequence reads: CSARPDRGAYNSPLHF. CDR3 sequence (DNA): TGCAGTGCTCGTCCTGACAGGGGCGCCTATAATTCACCCCTCCACTTT.

The gene calls are TRBV27 and TRBJ2-2, with D unclear. The CDR3 sequence is 18 residues long. V lost 1 base and J 3 bases, leaving 18 bases between the germline ends. CDR1 is MNHEY and CDR2 is SMNVEV in the germline V gene (reference sequence). Here the CDR3 DNA reads TGTGCCAGCAGTTTATTTACGTCGGCTCCCGTCGACACCGGGGAGCTGTTTTTT. It codes for CASSLFTSAPVDTGELFF.